The sequence of this TCR beta chain was determined in a study of CD8+CD57+ T cells in acquired aplastic anemia. Flow cytometry had shown expanded CD8+CD57+ cells in the patients chosen for sequencing. Patients were therapy-naive when their blood was sampled. The CDR3 covers 16 residues. V dropped 4 bases and J dropped 4 bases, with 14 bases sitting between them. The study profiled TCR beta VDJ and CDR3 using genomic DNA as template. TCRdb reprocessed the reads with MiXCR, giving one entry per CDR3 protein. The sample records roughly 290,000 distinct CDR3 sequences, 45% to 65% being singletons. The clonotype was recovered from a human donor with aplastic anemia. Input material: sorted CD4+, CD8+, or CD8+CD57+ T cells (not recorded which) from PBMCs. The chain employs TRBV12-3 or TRBV12-4 and TRBJ2-6, with TRBD2 as a possible D gene (6 bases). In DNA, the CDR3 is TGTGCCAGCAGTTACGGAACGGGAGCGGGGGCCAACGTCCTGACTTTC. It yields the protein CASSYGTGAGANVLTF.